The next 14 T cell receptor beta chains were all read from a single sample in a study of shared clonotypes between healthy human individuals. CD45RO negativity and positive selection for CCR7 defined naive CD8 cells, a population that excluded terminally differentiated effector memory CD45RA+ cells. Only in-frame clones appear in the TCRdb table, and some are missing; sequencing was by immunoSEQ multiplex PCR. This repertoire shows some 2.1 million clones, just over 90% found once; its top ten account for approximately 1.6%. The material sequenced was naive CD8+ T cells from PBMCs. The source is a man younger than 30 in good health. Some clones in this sample may be carry-over from other donors' samples.

As regards this clone: Other nucleotide sequences from this sample produce the same CDR3. The chain links TRBV11-2 to TRBJ2-7, with TRBD1 matching over 7 bases. Losses at the gene ends were 4 bases for V and 2 bases for J; bases not matched to a gene: 5. The CDR3 is 14 residues long. The germline CDR1 and CDR2 sequences are SGHAT and FQNNGV. The CDR3 bases are TGTGCCAGCAGCTCTCGGACAGGTCCCTACGAGCAGTACTTC. Translating it yields CASSSRTGPYEQYF.

The chain has TRBV6-1 and TRBJ1-5, with TRBD1 matching over 8 bases. This CDR3 spans 15 amino acids. Germline CDR1 reads MNHNS; CDR2 reads SASEGT. The junction had 10 bases not matched to a gene; V was cut back by 8 bases and J by 4 bases. The CDR3 coding sequence is TGTGCCAGCCTGGCGTACAGGGGGGGAAATCAGCCCCAGCATTTT. The encoded protein is CASLAYRGGNQPQHF.

This chain joins TRBV6-1 and TRBJ1-1, with D hard to call. The germline V gene encodes CDR1 MNHNS and CDR2 SASEGT. V lost 1 base, J lost 0 bases, and 12 bases lay in between. This CDR3 has 16 amino acids. The CDR3 here is CASSEDPPVLNTEAFF. The CDR3 nucleotides read TGTGCCAGCAGTGAAGACCCCCCGGTTTTGAACACTGAAGCTTTCTTT.

This sequence joins TRBV7-9 and TRBJ1-2; D is unresolved. The CDR3 length is 11 residues. Trimming took 8 bases from V and 3 from J, leaving 7 bases between them. In germline, CDR1 is SEHNR, CDR2 FQNEAQ (reference sequence). The CDR3 here is CASVWDYGYTF. CDR3 DNA sequence: TGTGCCAGCGTCTGGGACTATGGCTACACCTTC.

In nucleotides, the CDR3 is TGTGCCAGCAGCTTGGTCAGAGTGAATGAAAAACTGTTTTTT. This codes for CASSLVRVNEKLFF. The chain is built from TRBV5-6 and TRBJ1-4, with D unclear. Germline values: CDR1 SGHDT, CDR2 YYEEEE. This CDR3 spans 14 amino acids. The V gene lost 0 bases and the J gene lost 5 bases, with 8 bases spanning the gap.

The chain has TRBV28 and TRBJ2-4, with D hard to call. V shed 3 bases and J shed 1 base, with 4 bases lying between them. CDR1 and CDR2 from the germline V gene are MDHEN and SYDVKM. This CDR3 region has 13 residues. The CDR3 DNA is TGTGCCAGCAGTTTGGGGGCCAAAAACATTCAGTACTTC. It specifies CASSLGAKNIQYF.

The J gene is TRBJ2-2, the V gene TRBV18; TRBD2 aligns across 8 bases. This CDR3 spans 17 amino acids. Germline CDR1 is KGHSH and CDR2 is LQKENI. J lost 2 bases, V lost 0 bases, and 5 bases had no gene match. The CDR3 DNA is TGTGCCAGCTCACCACCTACGGGAGGGACCAACACCGGGGAGCTGTTTTTT. This translates into CASSPPTGGTNTGELFF.

The chain employs TRBV27 and TRBJ1-5, with D unclear. The CDR3 covers 10 residues. Germline CDR1 is MNHEY and CDR2 is SMNVEV (reference sequence). The V end lost 4 bases, the J end lost 6 bases, and 1 base lay between the germline ends. The chain's CDR3 is CASSCQPQHF. As DNA, the CDR3 is TGTGCCAGCAGTTGTCAGCCCCAGCATTTT.

The J gene is TRBJ2-7, the V gene TRBV11-2; 7 bases fit TRBD1. This CDR3 spans 15 amino acids. The ends lost 0 bases at V and 3 bases at J; junction bases unmatched: 5. Germline V gene sequence: CDR1 SGHAT, CDR2 FQNNGV. In DNA form, the CDR3 reads TGTGCCAGCAGCTTAGAACAGGGGATATTCTACGAGCAGTACTTC. Its protein product is CASSLEQGIFYEQYF. The variable domain in full, with the rest retrieved from reference TRBV11-2 and TRBJ2-7, is EAGVAQSPRYKIIEKRQSVAFWCNPISGHATLYWYQQILGQGPKLLIQFQNNGVVDDSQLPKDRFSAERLKGVDSTLKIQPAKLEDSAVYLCASSLEQGIFYEQYFGPGTRLTVT.

For this clone: Other DNA sequences in the same sample also yield this CDR3. The CDR3, as DNA: TGTGCCAGCAGTGAAGTTCGTCTGGGCACTGAAGCTTTCTTT. Protein: CASSEVRLGTEAFF. The gene calls are TRBV6-1 and TRBJ1-1; unclear D gene. The CDR3 is 14 residues long. Germline V lookup: CDR1 MNHNS, CDR2 SASEGT. The ends were cut back, 1 base at V and 4 bases at J, with 10 bases in the middle.

The V and J genes are TRBV16 and TRBJ1-1; 7 bases are a match to TRBD1. The germline V gene has CDR1 KGHSY and CDR2 FQNENV. V shed 0 bases and J 1 base; nucleotides not matched to a gene: 2. CDR3 length equals 15 residues. CDR3: CASSQSRTGNTEAFF. The CDR3 coding sequence is TGTGCCAGCAGCCAATCAAGGACAGGGAACACTGAAGCTTTCTTT.

The V and J genes are TRBV6-1 and TRBJ1-2; no firm D call. The germline CDR1 and CDR2 sequences are MNHNS and SASEGT. V was trimmed by 1 base and J by 7 bases, leaving 10 bases between them. This CDR3 is built from 13 residues. The CDR3 protein is CASSEVRASGYTF. The CDR3 region has the DNA TGTGCCAGCAGTGAAGTTAGGGCGTCTGGCTACACCTTC.

The V gene is TRBV28, the J gene TRBJ1-1; TRBD1 matches at 11 bases. Germline V gives CDR1 MDHEN, CDR2 SYDVKM. The CDR3 is 16 amino acids. J was trimmed by 4 bases and V by 10 bases; bases with no gene match: 14. This CDR3 is CATSLGQGEMGTEAFF. The CDR3 nucleotides are TGTGCCACCTCGCTGGGACAGGGGGAAATGGGCACTGAAGCTTTCTTT.

This rearrangement joins TRBV10-3 to TRBJ2-5, with D tentatively TRBD1 (6 bases). The V gene lost 6 bases and the J gene lost 2 bases, with 10 bases spanning the gap. This CDR3 has 13 residues. Germline lookup yields CDR1 ENHRY and CDR2 SYGVKD. This chain's CDR3 is CAISPDRQETQYF. In nucleotides, the CDR3 is TGTGCCATCAGCCCAGACAGGCAAGAGACCCAGTACTTC.